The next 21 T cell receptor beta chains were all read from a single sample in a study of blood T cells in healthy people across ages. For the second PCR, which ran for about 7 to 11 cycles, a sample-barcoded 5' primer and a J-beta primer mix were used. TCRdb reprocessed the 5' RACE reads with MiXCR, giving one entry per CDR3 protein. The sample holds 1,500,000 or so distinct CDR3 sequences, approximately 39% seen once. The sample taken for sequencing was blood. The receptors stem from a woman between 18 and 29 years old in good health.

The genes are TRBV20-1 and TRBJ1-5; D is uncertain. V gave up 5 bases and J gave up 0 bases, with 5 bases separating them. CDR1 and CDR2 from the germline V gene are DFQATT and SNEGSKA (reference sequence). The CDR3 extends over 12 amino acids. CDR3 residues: CSAASSNQPQHF. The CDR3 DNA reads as TGCAGTGCTGCCTCTAGCAATCAGCCCCAGCATTTT.

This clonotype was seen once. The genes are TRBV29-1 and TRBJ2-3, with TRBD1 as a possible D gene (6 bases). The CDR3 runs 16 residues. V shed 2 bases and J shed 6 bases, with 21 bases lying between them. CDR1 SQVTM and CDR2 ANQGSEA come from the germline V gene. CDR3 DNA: TGCAGCGTTGAATTCAGGGGCAGGGAAGGATCGGATACGCAGTATTTT. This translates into CSVEFRGREGSDTQYF.

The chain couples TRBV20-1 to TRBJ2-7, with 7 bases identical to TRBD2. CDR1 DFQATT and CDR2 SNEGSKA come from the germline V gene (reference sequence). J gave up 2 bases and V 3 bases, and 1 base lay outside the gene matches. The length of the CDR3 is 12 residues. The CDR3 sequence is CSASGRTYEQYF. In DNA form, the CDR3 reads TGCAGTGCTAGCGGGAGGACCTACGAGCAGTACTTC.

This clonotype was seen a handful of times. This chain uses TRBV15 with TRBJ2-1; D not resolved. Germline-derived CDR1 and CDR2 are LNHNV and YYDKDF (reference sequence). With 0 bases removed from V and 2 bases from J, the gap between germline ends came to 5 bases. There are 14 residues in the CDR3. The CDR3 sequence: CATSRDGAYNEQFF. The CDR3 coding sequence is TGTGCCACCAGCAGAGATGGGGCCTACAATGAGCAGTTCTTC.

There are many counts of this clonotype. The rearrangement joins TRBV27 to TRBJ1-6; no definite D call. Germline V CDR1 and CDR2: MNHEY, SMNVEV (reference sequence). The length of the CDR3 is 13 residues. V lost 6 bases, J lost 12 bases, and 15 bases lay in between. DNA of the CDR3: TGTGCCAGCAGCTCAAACTACGTCAGACCCCTCCACTTT. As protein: CASSSNYVRPLHF.

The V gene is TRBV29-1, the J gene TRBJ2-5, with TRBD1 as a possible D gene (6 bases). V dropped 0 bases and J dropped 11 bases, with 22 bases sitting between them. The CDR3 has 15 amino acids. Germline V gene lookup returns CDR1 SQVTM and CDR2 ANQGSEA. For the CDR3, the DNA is TGCAGCGTTGAAGATCTTTGGTCTAGGGACAATGAGCAGTACTTC. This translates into CSVEDLWSRDNEQYF.

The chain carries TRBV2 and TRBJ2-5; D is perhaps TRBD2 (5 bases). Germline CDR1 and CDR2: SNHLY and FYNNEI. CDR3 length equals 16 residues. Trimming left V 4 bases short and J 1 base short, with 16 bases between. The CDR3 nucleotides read TGTGCCAGCAGTGGCCGTCAGGACTTCACCCAAGAGACCCAGTACTTC. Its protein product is CASSGRQDFTQETQYF. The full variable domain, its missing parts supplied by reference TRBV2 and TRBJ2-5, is EPEVTQTPSHQVTQMGQEVILRCVPISNHLYFYWYRQILGQKVEFLVSFYNNEISEKSEIFDDQFSVERPDGSNFTLKIRSTKLEDSAMYFCASSGRQDFTQETQYFGPGTRLLVL.

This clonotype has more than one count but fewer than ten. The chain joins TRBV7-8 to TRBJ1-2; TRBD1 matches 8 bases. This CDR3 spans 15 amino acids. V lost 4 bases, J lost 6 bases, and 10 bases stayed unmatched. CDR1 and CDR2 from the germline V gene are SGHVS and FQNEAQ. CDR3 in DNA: TGTGCCAGCAGCTACCGGGACAGGACACTACATGGCTACACCTTC. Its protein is CASSYRDRTLHGYTF.

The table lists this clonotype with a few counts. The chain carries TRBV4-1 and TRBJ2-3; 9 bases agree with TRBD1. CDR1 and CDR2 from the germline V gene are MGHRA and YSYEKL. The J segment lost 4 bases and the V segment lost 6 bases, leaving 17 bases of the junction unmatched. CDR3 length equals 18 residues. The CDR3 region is CASSQNLAGQGFADTQYF. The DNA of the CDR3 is TGCGCCAGCAGTCAAAACCTGGCAGGACAGGGGTTCGCAGATACGCAGTATTTT.

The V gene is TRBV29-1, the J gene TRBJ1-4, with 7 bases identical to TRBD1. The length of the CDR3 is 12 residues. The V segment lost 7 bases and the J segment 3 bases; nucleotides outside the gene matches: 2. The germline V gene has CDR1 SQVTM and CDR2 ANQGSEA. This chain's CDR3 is CSGGTANEKLFF. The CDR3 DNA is TGCAGCGGGGGGACAGCTAATGAAAAACTGTTTTTT.

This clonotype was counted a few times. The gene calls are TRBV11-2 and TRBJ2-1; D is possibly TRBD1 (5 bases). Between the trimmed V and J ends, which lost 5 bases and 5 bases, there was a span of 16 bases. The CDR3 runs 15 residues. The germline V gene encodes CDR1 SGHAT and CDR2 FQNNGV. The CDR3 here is CASSPSVGLDNEQFF. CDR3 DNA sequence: TGTGCCAGCAGCCCCTCTGTGGGGCTCGACAATGAGCAGTTCTTC.

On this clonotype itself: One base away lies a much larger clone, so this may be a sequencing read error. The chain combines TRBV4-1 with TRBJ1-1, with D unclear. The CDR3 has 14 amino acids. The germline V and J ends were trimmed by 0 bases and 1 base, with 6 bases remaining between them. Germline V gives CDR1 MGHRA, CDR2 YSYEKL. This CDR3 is CASSQDSGNTEAFF. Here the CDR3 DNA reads TGCGCCAGCAGCCAAGATTCGGGGAACACTGAAGCTTTCTTT.

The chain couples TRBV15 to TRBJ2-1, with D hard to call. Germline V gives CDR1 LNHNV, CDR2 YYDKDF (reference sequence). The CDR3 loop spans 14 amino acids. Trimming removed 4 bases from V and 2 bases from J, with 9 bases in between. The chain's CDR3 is CATSMVRPYNEQFF. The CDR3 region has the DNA TGTGCCACCAGCATGGTCCGGCCCTACAATGAGCAGTTCTTC. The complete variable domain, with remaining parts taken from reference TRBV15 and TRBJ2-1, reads DAMVIQNPRYQVTQFGKPVTLSCSQTLNHNVMYWYQQKSSQAPKLLFHYYDKDFNNEADTPDNFQSRRPNTSFCFLDIRSPGLGDTAMYLCATSMVRPYNEQFFGPGTRLTVL.

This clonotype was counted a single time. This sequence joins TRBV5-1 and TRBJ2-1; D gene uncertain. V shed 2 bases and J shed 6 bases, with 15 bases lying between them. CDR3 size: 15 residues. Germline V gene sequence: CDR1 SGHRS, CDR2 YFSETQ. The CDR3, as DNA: TGCGCCAGCAGCTTTTTGAGCGTCAGGCGCAATGAGCAGTTCTTC. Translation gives CASSFLSVRRNEQFF.

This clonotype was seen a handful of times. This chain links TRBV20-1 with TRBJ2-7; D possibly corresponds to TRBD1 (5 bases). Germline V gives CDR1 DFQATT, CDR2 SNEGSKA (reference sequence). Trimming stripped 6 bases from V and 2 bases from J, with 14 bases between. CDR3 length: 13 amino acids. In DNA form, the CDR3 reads TGCAGTGCCCCAAGGGGTGGGGCCTACGAGCAGTACTTC. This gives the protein CSAPRGGAYEQYF.

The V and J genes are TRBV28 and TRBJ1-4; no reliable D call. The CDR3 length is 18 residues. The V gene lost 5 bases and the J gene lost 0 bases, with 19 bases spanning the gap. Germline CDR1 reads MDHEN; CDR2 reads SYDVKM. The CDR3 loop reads CASSADRPADSTNEKLFF. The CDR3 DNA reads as TGTGCCAGCAGTGCGGACCGACCTGCAGATTCAACTAATGAAAAACTGTTTTTT. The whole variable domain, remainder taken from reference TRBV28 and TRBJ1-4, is DVKVTQSSRYLVKRTGEKVFLECVQDMDHENMFWYRQDPGLGLRLIYFSYDVKMKEKGDIPEGYSVSREKKERFSLILESASTNQTSMYLCASSADRPADSTNEKLFFGSGTQLSVL.

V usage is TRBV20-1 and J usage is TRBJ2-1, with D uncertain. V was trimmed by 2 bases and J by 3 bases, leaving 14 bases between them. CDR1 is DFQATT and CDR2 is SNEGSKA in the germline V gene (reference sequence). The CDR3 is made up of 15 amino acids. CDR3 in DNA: TGCAGTGCTAGACAGGCTGGACGCTACTACAATGAGCAGTTCTTC. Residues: CSARQAGRYYNEQFF.

The CDR3 reads CASPTSGKYTQYF. The CDR3 DNA sequence: TGTGCCAGCCCAACTAGCGGGAAGTATACGCAGTATTTT. The rearrangement joins TRBV7-2 to TRBJ2-3; 10 nucleotides agree with TRBD2. This CDR3 spans 13 amino acids. V dropped 8 bases and J dropped 7; count of bases not matched to a gene: 6. CDR1 and CDR2 (germline): SGHTA, FQGNSA.

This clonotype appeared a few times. The CDR3 DNA is TGTGCCATCAGTGAGCCGTGGACAGGGGGCGAAAACACTGAAGCTTTCTTT. Translating gives CAISEPWTGGENTEAFF. The rearrangement uses TRBV10-3 and TRBJ1-1; 11 nucleotides align to TRBD1. The CDR3 sequence is 17 residues long. Losses at the gene ends were 2 bases for V and 2 bases for J; bases not matched to a gene: 7. Germline V lookup: CDR1 ENHRY, CDR2 SYGVKD.

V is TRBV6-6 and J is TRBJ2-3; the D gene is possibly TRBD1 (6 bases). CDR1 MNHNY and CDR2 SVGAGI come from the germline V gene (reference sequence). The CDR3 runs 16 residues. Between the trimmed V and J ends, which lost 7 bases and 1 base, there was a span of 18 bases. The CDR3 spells CASNARGSWGTDTQYF. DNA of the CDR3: TGTGCCAGCAACGCAAGGGGGTCCTGGGGCACAGATACGCAGTATTTT.

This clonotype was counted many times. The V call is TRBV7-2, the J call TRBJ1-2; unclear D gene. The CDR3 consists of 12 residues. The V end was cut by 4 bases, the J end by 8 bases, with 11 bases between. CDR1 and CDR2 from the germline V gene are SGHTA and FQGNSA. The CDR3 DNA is TGTGCCAGCAGCTCCTCTTCTAGCGGCTACACCTTC. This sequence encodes CASSSSSSGYTF.